This section outlines one T cell receptor (beta chain) sequence together with its context. Its antigen remains unidentified. With template switching, a universal primer site was added, and the cDNA carried unique molecular identifiers. TCRdb independently ran MiXCR on the 5' RACE reads; one entry per CDR3 protein. The data show about 890,000 distinct CDR3 sequences, with 10% to 15% seen just once and about 1.6% held by the top ten. This sample is part of a study of identical twins. Study-wide results and limits: There is a chance that invariant MAIT and iNKT cells partially muddied zero-insertion analyses.

This CDR3 spans 14 amino acids. Germline CDR1 is LNHNV and CDR2 is YYDKDF (reference sequence). Trimming shortened V by 2 bases and J by 3 bases, and 11 bases separated the two germline ends. The same specimen was also included in a second study, on yellow fever vaccine responses in identical twins.

This clonotype was obtained from a woman under 30 in good health. The sample taken for sequencing was PBMCs. The chain recombines TRBV15 with TRBJ2-7; D is possibly TRBD1 (6 bases). The DNA for the CDR3 is TGTGCCACCAGCAGAATCCGGGACAACTACGAGCAGTACTTC. This encodes CATSRIRDNYEQYF.